Listed here are 4 T cell receptor beta chains from one sample, sequenced in a study of T cell responses to AZD1222 COVID-19 vaccine. Profiled with immunoSEQ multiplex PCR; TCRdb holds only in-frame clones, not every one. The profile shows roughly 120,000 clones, 80% to 90% of them singletons. The sequenced sample was peripheral blood, obtained on day 0 of AZD1222 vaccination. Receptor source: an adult in good health.

This clone was found once. The chain uses TRBV19 and TRBJ1-5; D possibly corresponds to TRBD1 (6 bases). Germline-derived CDR1 and CDR2 are LNHDA and SQIVND (reference sequence). The CDR3 totals 15 residues. V lost 6 bases and J lost 2, with 14 bases in between. CDR3 DNA: TGTGCCAGTAGGCTCAGCAGGGGTGGCAATCAGCCCCAGCATTTT. Its protein is CASRLSRGGNQPQHF.

This rearrangement joins TRBV6-1 to TRBJ1-3; TRBD1 is a possible D gene (5 bases). This CDR3 comprises 16 residues. Germline CDR1 and CDR2: MNHNS and SASEGT. Deletions cut 0 bases from V and 8 bases from J, with 17 bases between. The CDR3 nucleotides read TGTGCCAGCAGTGAAGCTCGAGGGACTCTGAGGGACACCATATATTTT. Its protein product is CASSEARGTLRDTIYF.

The CDR3 sequence is CASSDGGAGTGELFF. The DNA for the CDR3 is TGCGCCAGCAGTGACGGGGGCGCGGGCACCGGGGAGCTGTTTTTT. The rearrangement uses TRBV10-2 and TRBJ2-2; D is possibly TRBD1 or TRBD2 (6 bases each). Germline CDR1 reads WSHSY; CDR2 reads SAAADI. The ends were cut back, 3 bases at V and 4 bases at J, with 12 bases in the middle. The CDR3 length is 15 residues.

The rearrangement links TRBV7-3 to TRBJ2-3; 11 bases are a match to TRBD2. The CDR3 contains 17 residues. Unmatched junction bases numbered 6, after V lost 4 bases and J lost 0 bases. Germline V gene lookup returns CDR1 SGHTA and CDR2 FQGTGA. CDR3 sequence reads: CASSSQTSGMSTDTQYF. CDR3 nucleotides: TGTGCCAGCAGCTCGCAGACTAGCGGGATGAGCACAGATACGCAGTATTTT.